One and the same sample provided the 3 T cell receptor beta chains below, sequenced in a study of cytomegalovirus exposure and HLA in healthy donors. PCR amplification relied on 60 Vbeta primers (plus 13 Jbeta primers). The repertoire was sequenced with immunoSEQ multiplex PCR; TCRdb's copy has only in-frame clones and lacks some. Here the sample spans 150,000 to 200,000 clones, more than 75% being singletons. The specimen was PBMCs. Source of these receptors: a woman aged 25 to 45 in good health and CMV-seropositive.

The sample holds a few counts of this clone. CDR3 nucleotides: TGTGCGACGGGGGGGACCTACGAGCAGTACTTC. Translating gives CATGGTYEQYF. V usage is TRBV7-9 and J usage is TRBJ2-7; 8 bases line up with TRBD2. Germline V lookup: CDR1 SEHNR, CDR2 FQNEAQ (reference sequence). The CDR3 length is 11 residues.

J is TRBJ2-7 and V is TRBV6-5; D may be TRBD1 (5 bases). V was pared by 0 bases and J by 2 bases, with 14 bases between. Germline CDR1 reads MNHEY; CDR2 reads SVGAGI. The CDR3 is 16 residues long. This CDR3 is CASSYSGPPSAYEQYF. CDR3 nucleotides: TGTGCCAGCAGTTACTCGGGGCCCCCGTCGGCCTACGAGCAGTACTTC.

This clone was seen a handful of times. The genes are TRBV19 and TRBJ1-5; D is unclear. The CDR3 spans 10 residues. CDR1 and CDR2 (germline): LNHDA, SQIVND (reference sequence). Trimming left V 8 bases short and J 7 bases short, with 6 bases between. CDR3 in amino acids: CASGGQPQHF. CDR3 nucleotide sequence: TGTGCCAGTGGCGGGCAGCCCCAGCATTTT.